Included here is one TCR beta chain sequence, with context. Its specificity is unknown. The template used for profiling TCR beta VDJ and CDR3 was genomic DNA. TCRdb independently ran MiXCR on the reads; one entry per CDR3 protein. This repertoire shows 150,000 to 200,000 distinct CDR3 sequences, 55% to 65% found once; its top ten account for about 44%. The sample is drawn from a study of CD8+CD57+ T cells in acquired aplastic anemia. The overall study: The study obtained an average of about 3.4 ug of DNA from sorted CD4+ and CD8+ cells. Study findings and constraints: Sharing between patients and controls was observed for 25 to 30 CD8+ CDR3 sequences.

Trimming at V came to 4 bases and at J to 6 bases, leaving 7 bases not matched to a gene. The germline CDR1 and CDR2 sequences are SGHVS and FNYEAQ. There are 16 residues in the CDR3. Before being chosen for sequencing, patients had shown CD8+CD57+ cell expansion by flow cytometry. The receptor was isolated from a human donor with aplastic anemia. This rearrangement joins TRBV7-6 to TRBJ2-2, with TRBD1 identical over 11 bases. Sequencing was carried out using sorted CD4+, CD8+, or CD8+CD57+ T cells (not recorded which) from PBMCs. CDR3 nucleotide sequence: TGTGCCAGCAGCTCAGGACAGGGGGCTAGGGCCGGGGAGCTGTTTTTT. Translation: CASSSGQGARAGELFF.